The 19 T cell receptor beta chains below all came from one sample that was sequenced in a study of cytomegalovirus exposure and HLA in healthy donors. Researchers ran the PCR with 60 Vbeta and 13 Jbeta primers. Method: immunoSEQ multiplex PCR; TCRdb's copy keeps in-frame clones and lacks some. The table shows 140,000 to 150,000 clones, with around 10% occurring only once. Source material: PBMCs. The receptors were sampled from a man aged 50-60 years in good health and CMV-seronegative.

The chain carries TRBV6-6 and TRBJ1-5; maybe TRBD1 (6 bases). The V and J ends lost 11 bases and 4 bases respectively, with 15 bases between them. CDR3 length: 13 amino acids. Germline-derived CDR1 and CDR2 are MNHNY and SVGAGI (reference sequence). The CDR3 DNA sequence: TGTGCCGGTACAGGGCAAAGGAATCAGCCCCAGCATTTT. It encodes CAGTGQRNQPQHF.

The CDR3 DNA sequence: TGTGCCAGCAACTACCTAGAAGTTACGGGACAGTACTTC. Protein sequence: CASNYLEVTGQYF. The genes are TRBV2 and TRBJ2-7; a possible D gene is TRBD2 (5 bases). Germline lookup yields CDR1 SNHLY and CDR2 FYNNEI. V shed 7 bases and J shed 10 bases, with 20 bases lying between them. CDR3 length: 13 residues.

This clone appeared a few times. The rearrangement links TRBV30 to TRBJ2-6; a weak D match, TRBD1 (5 bases). The CDR3 runs to 15 residues. The V end was cut by 0 bases, the J end by 4 bases, with 10 bases between. The germline gives CDR1 GTSNPN, CDR2 SVGIG (reference sequence). The CDR3 loop reads CAWSVGAAGANVLTF. CDR3 in DNA: TGTGCCTGGAGTGTAGGGGCTGCCGGGGCCAACGTCCTGACTTTC.

This clone has just a few counts. The chain employs TRBV2 and TRBJ2-2; D possibly corresponds to TRBD2 (6 bases). The CDR3 has 14 amino acids. The germline V and J ends were trimmed by 6 bases and 1 base, with 9 bases remaining between them. Germline V gene sequence: CDR1 SNHLY, CDR2 FYNNEI. The CDR3 spells CASRTGRNTGELFF. Written as DNA, the CDR3 is TGTGCCAGCAGAACCGGGAGGAACACCGGGGAGCTGTTTTTT.

This clone was observed a few times. The V call is TRBV11-2, the J call TRBJ2-5; D may be TRBD2 (6 bases). The germline CDR1 and CDR2 sequences are SGHAT and FQNNGV. The CDR3 length is 14 residues. Trimming pared 4 bases from V and 0 bases from J, leaving 9 bases between. CDR3 bases: TGTGCCAGCAGCTGGAGCGGGTACCAAGAGACCCAGTACTTC. Its protein product is CASSWSGYQETQYF. The whole variable domain, remainder taken from reference TRBV11-2 and TRBJ2-5, is EAGVAQSPRYKIIEKRQSVAFWCNPISGHATLYWYQQILGQGPKLLIQFQNNGVVDDSQLPKDRFSAERLKGVDSTLKIQPAKLEDSAVYLCASSWSGYQETQYFGPGTRLLVL.

This clone was seen a handful of times. This chain connects TRBV28 to TRBJ1-2, with TRBD1 identical over 7 bases. Per the germline V gene, CDR1 is MDHEN and CDR2 is SYDVKM. The CDR3 spans 14 residues. The J segment lost 3 bases and the V segment lost 5 bases, leaving 6 bases of the junction unmatched. CDR3 in DNA: TGTGCCAGCAGTAGTTTCGACAGGGACTATGGCTACACCTTC. Amino acid sequence: CASSSFDRDYGYTF.

This clone has a handful of counts. The chain is built from TRBV7-3 and TRBJ2-7; 9 nucleotides line up with TRBD1. Germline CDR1 is SGHTA and CDR2 is FQGTGA. The CDR3 is 15 residues long. Trimming took 1 base from V and 6 from J; bases not matched to a gene: 7. The CDR3 region is CASSLMGTGNSEQYF. The CDR3 DNA follows: TGTGCCAGCAGCTTAATGGGGACAGGGAACTCCGAGCAGTACTTC.

This clone was recorded many times. The rearrangement uses TRBV28 and TRBJ2-7; 8 nucleotides match TRBD2. CDR3 length equals 17 residues. The ends lost 2 bases at V and 7 bases at J; junction bases unmatched: 16. In germline, CDR1 is MDHEN, CDR2 SYDVKM. CDR3 sequence reads: CASSLQGRASGSREQYF. The CDR3 coding sequence is TGTGCCAGCAGTTTACAGGGCAGGGCCAGCGGGAGCCGGGAGCAGTACTTC.

The chain has TRBV28 and TRBJ1-5; D not resolved. The germline V and J ends were trimmed by 4 bases and 0 bases, with 16 bases remaining between them. The CDR3 loop spans 17 amino acids. Germline CDR1 is MDHEN and CDR2 is SYDVKM. CDR3 sequence reads: CASSSNTLRGSNQPQHF. CDR3 coding DNA: TGTGCCAGCAGTTCAAACACCCTTCGGGGTAGCAATCAGCCCCAGCATTTT.

This chain connects TRBV15 to TRBJ2-2, with D possibly TRBD1 on 6 matching bases. CDR1 LNHNV and CDR2 YYDKDF come from the germline V gene (reference sequence). V was shortened by 6 bases and J by 0 bases, with 11 bases between the two germline ends. The length of the CDR3 is 15 residues. CDR3 residues: CATRTDSSNTGELFF. The CDR3 nucleotides are TGTGCCACCAGGACGGACAGTTCGAACACCGGGGAGCTGTTTTTT.

A word on this clone: One junction end disagrees with the germline gene, perhaps due to a read error. This sequence joins TRBV29-1 and TRBJ1-2; D is unresolved. The length of the CDR3 is 13 residues. CDR1 and CDR2 from the germline V gene are SQVTM and ANQGSEA. In DNA, the CDR3 is TGCAGCGTTGAGTTGGGCCAGAGCTATGGCTACCCCTTC. Translated: CSVELGQSYGYPF.

This chain joins TRBV27 and TRBJ2-5; D gene unclear. V was cut by 2 bases and J by 1 base, with 5 bases left in between. Germline V gene sequence: CDR1 MNHEY, CDR2 SMNVEV (reference sequence). The CDR3 has 13 residues. The CDR3 DNA reads as TGTGCCAGCAGTTTAGCGATCCAAGAGACCCAGTACTTC. Amino acids: CASSLAIQETQYF.

This clone occurred a few times. At one of its ends the junction is not consistent with the germline gene, which may arise from a read error. V usage is TRBV6-1 and J usage is TRBJ2-5, with 9 bases aligning to TRBD1. Germline-derived CDR1 and CDR2 are MNHNS and SASEGT. This CDR3 contains 16 residues. CDR3 nucleotide sequence: TGTGCCAGCAGTGCCCGGACAGGGGCGCGCGGAGAGGCCCAGTACTTC. As protein: CASSARTGARGEAQYF.

The rearrangement joins TRBV6-4 to TRBJ1-2, with a tentative D call TRBD1 (5 bases). CDR3 length: 14 residues. Between the trimmed V and J ends, which lost 3 bases and 8 bases, there was a span of 16 bases. The germline gives CDR1 MRHNA, CDR2 SNTAGT. The CDR3 coding sequence is TGTGCCAGCAGTGATTCGGGGGATTCTAGCGGCTACACCTTC. Translating gives CASSDSGDSSGYTF.

This clone was detected a few times. V and J are TRBV28 and TRBJ2-2; D is possibly TRBD2 (6 bases). The V end was cut by 4 bases, the J end by 3 bases, with 21 bases between. Per the germline V gene, CDR1 is MDHEN and CDR2 is SYDVKM. The CDR3 length is 18 residues. CDR3 loop: CASSSLIGRSADTGELFF. The CDR3 DNA reads TGTGCCAGCAGTTCTCTTATAGGGAGGTCGGCGGACACCGGGGAGCTGTTTTTT.

Only a few counts were recorded for this clone. The gene calls are TRBV6-5 and TRBJ1-4; D gene unclear. V was pared by 4 bases and J by 8 bases, with 20 bases between. This CDR3 comprises 16 residues. Germline CDR1 reads MNHEY; CDR2 reads SVGAGI. The chain's CDR3 is CASSSIRSPGEEKLFF. CDR3 nucleotide sequence: TGTGCCAGCAGTTCCATCAGGAGCCCCGGGGAAGAAAAACTGTTTTTT.

CDR3 amino acids: CASSESMGATQYF. The CDR3 region has the DNA TGCGCCAGCAGTGAGTCGATGGGGGCGACCCAGTACTTC. The chain recombines TRBV10-2 with TRBJ2-5; D may be TRBD1 (6 bases). CDR1 is WSHSY and CDR2 is SAAADI in the germline V gene. V gave up 0 bases and J gave up 7 bases, with 9 bases separating them. CDR3 length: 13 residues.

Notes on this clone: The sample has other DNA sequences that encode this CDR3 too. The chain has TRBV29-1 and TRBJ2-2, with D hard to call. V gave up 5 bases and J gave up 5 bases, with 12 bases separating them. Germline values: CDR1 SQVTM, CDR2 ANQGSEA. The CDR3 covers 13 residues. CDR3 protein: CSVLRLSTGELFF. The DNA for the CDR3 is TGCAGCGTTTTGCGCCTCTCGACCGGGGAGCTGTTTTTT.

The chain is built from TRBV6-5 and TRBJ1-5; 7 nucleotides agree with TRBD1. This CDR3 has 15 residues. In germline, CDR1 is MNHEY, CDR2 SVGAGI. The ends lost 6 bases at V and 1 base at J; junction bases unmatched: 6. For the CDR3, the DNA is TGTGCCAGCAGAACGGGACAGAGGAGCAATCAGCCCCAGCATTTT. This codes for CASRTGQRSNQPQHF.